This TCR beta chain was recovered during a study of blood T cell repertoires in COVID-19. This CDR3 has 13 amino acids. Per the germline V gene, CDR1 is SGHVS and CDR2 is FQNEAQ. Trimming took 3 bases from V and 5 from J, leaving 10 bases between them. The data were produced by immunoSEQ multiplex PCR, yet TCRdb's version contains in-frame clones alone and is incomplete. The top ten hold under 3% of the sample, which has approximately 300,000 clones, approximately 86% seen once. The source material was PBMCs or T cells enriched from blood (not recorded which). This sequence was found in a woman between 18 and 29 years old who had recovered from COVID-19. The rearrangement uses TRBV7-8 and TRBJ1-1; D remains ambiguous. CDR3 in amino acids: CASSLVGRTEAFF. The CDR3 bases are TGTGCCAGCAGCTTGGTAGGCAGGACTGAAGCTTTCTTT.